This TCR beta chain was documented in a study of blood T cell repertoires in COVID-19. The overall study: Acute and convalescent COVID-19 samples came from the United States, Italy and Spain. T cells, B-cell-depleted T cells, or PBMCs provided the cDNA or gDNA that served as material.

Study processing details: By means of reference gene primer amplification, nucleated cell counts were estimated. Some clones are missing from TCRdb's copy, which holds only in-frame ones; the method was immunoSEQ multiplex PCR. V and J calls and clone size are copied from that table; D and trimming were computed from the DNA. The sample shows approximately 310,000 clones, approximately 85% of them seen only once. Losses at the gene ends were 4 bases for V and 5 bases for J; bases not matched to a gene: 8. This CDR3 comprises 14 residues. Germline V CDR1 and CDR2: SGHRS, YFSETQ. The TCR was taken from a man aged 30 to 45 who had recovered from COVID-19. Sequencing input: PBMCs or T cells enriched from blood (not recorded which). The chain is built from TRBV5-1 and TRBJ1-2, with 7 bases that match TRBD1. CDR3 residues: CASSPGQTGYGYTF. CDR3 coding DNA: TGCGCCAGCAGCCCCGGCCAGACAGGGTATGGCTACACCTTC. The full variable domain, in which reference TRBV5-1 and TRBJ1-2 provide the parts outside the CDR3, is KAGVTQTPRYLIKTRGQQVTLSCSPISGHRSVSWYQQTPGQGLQFLFEYFSETQRNKGNFPGRFSGRQFSNSRSEMNVSTLELGDSALYLCASSPGQTGYGYTFGSGTRLTVV.